This entry concerns a single T cell receptor beta chain. Distinct nucleotide sequences in the sample also encode this CDR3. Per germline, CDR1 SGDLS and CDR2 YYNGEE. Trimming removed 0 bases from V and 2 bases from J; junction bases left unmatched: 7. The CDR3 covers 16 residues. The sample comes from a study of blood T cell repertoires in COVID-19. Turning to the study itself: Both acute and convalescent COVID-19 samples were obtained from the United States, Italy and Spain.

In the original workflow: Counts of nucleated cells, estimated from reference gene primer amplification, were obtained. The protocol was immunoSEQ multiplex PCR, while the TCRdb copy is restricted to in-frame clones and leaves out a portion. Clone size and V and J calls were adopted from that table, with D and trimming inferred from the DNA. Among roughly 170,000 clones listed, about 85% were seen once. Material: peripheral blood. The rearrangement uses TRBV9 and TRBJ2-5, with TRBD2 matching over 7 bases. This TCR came from a man between 60 and 75 years old who had recovered from COVID-19. The CDR3: CASSVGGGGEQETQYF. The CDR3 bases are TGTGCCAGCAGCGTAGGCGGCGGGGGTGAACAAGAGACCCAGTACTTC.